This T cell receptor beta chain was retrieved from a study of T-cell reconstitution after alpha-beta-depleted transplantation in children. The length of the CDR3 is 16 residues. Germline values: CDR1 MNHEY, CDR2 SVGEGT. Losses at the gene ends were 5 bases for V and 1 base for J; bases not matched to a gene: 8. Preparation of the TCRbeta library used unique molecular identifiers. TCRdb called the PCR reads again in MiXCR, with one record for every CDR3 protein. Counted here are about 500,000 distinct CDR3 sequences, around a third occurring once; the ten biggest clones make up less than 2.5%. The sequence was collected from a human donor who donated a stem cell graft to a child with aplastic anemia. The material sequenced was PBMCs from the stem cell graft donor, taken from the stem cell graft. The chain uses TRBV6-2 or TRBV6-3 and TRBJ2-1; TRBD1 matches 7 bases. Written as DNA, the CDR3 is TGTGCCAGCAGTCAGTCAGACAGGGTATCCTACAATGAGCAGTTCTTC. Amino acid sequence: CASSQSDRVSYNEQFF.